The source of this T cell receptor (beta chain) is a study of blood T cells in healthy people across ages. It was with a sample-barcoded 5' primer and a J-beta primer mix that a second PCR of about 6 to 12 cycles was run. Paired-end reads containing CDR3 totaled no fewer than 2.5 million for each sample. TCRdb reprocessed the 5' RACE reads with MiXCR, giving one entry per CDR3 protein. The data hold fewer than 2,000,000 distinct CDR3 sequences, with roughly 43% observed a single time. This clonotype was observed a few times. As yet, its antigen is unknown. Findings of the study overall: TCR beta diversity was tightly associated with the proportion of naive T cells.

Every sample had a minimum of 6.5 million PBMCs isolated. Germline loops: CDR1 MNHEY, CDR2 SVGAGI. The CDR3 is 13 residues long. Sequences were obtained from blood. The genes are TRBV6-5 and TRBJ2-5; a possible D gene is TRBD2 (6 bases). The source of this sequence is a human donor in good health. In DNA form, the CDR3 reads TGTGACAGTCTTAGGGCAAGCGGGGAGACCCAGTACTTC. Protein: CDSLRASGETQYF.